This T cell receptor (beta chain) was observed in a study of vaccination effects on CD4 cells after COVID-19. The table came from immunoSEQ multiplex PCR; TCRdb's copy has only in-frame clones and leaves some out. The sample holds more than 20,000 clones; around 72% are singletons and the top ten take just under 20%. In the case of this clone: Antigen unknown.

Germline V gives CDR1 GTSNPN, CDR2 SVGIG (reference sequence). The CDR3 totals 14 residues. The V end was cut by 2 bases, the J end by 0 bases, with 8 bases between. Sequencing was preceded by expansion of antigen-specific CD4+ T cells with viral peptide pools in the ViraFEST assay. Subsequent to roughly 9 days of culture, CD4+ T cells were isolated. Vaccine recipients had no previous SARS-CoV-2 infection; their nucleocapsid antibodies were negative. The source of this sequence is a human donor who received a COVID-19 vaccine. The chain is built from TRBV30 and TRBJ2-1; possible D gene TRBD2, 5 bases. Specimen: CD4+ T cells from PBMCs cultured with HCoV-NL63 spike peptides, collected before COVID-19 vaccination. The chain's CDR3 is CAWSRGTSYNEQFF. For the CDR3, the DNA is TGTGCCTGGAGTCGGGGAACCTCCTACAATGAGCAGTTCTTC.